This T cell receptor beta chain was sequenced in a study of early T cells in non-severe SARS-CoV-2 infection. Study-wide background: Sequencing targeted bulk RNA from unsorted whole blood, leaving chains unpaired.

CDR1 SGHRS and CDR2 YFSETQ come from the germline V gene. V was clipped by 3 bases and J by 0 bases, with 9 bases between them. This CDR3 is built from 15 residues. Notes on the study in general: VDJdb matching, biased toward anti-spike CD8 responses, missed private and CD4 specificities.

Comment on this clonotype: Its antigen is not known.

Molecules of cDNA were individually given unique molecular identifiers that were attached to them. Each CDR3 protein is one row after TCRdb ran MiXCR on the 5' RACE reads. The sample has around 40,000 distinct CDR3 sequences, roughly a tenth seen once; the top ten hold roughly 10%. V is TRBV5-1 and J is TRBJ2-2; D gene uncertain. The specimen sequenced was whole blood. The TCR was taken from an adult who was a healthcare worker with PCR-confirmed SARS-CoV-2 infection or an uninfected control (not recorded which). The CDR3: CASSYLDANTGELFF. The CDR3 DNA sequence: TGCGCCAGCAGCTACCTAGATGCGAACACCGGGGAGCTGTTTTTT.